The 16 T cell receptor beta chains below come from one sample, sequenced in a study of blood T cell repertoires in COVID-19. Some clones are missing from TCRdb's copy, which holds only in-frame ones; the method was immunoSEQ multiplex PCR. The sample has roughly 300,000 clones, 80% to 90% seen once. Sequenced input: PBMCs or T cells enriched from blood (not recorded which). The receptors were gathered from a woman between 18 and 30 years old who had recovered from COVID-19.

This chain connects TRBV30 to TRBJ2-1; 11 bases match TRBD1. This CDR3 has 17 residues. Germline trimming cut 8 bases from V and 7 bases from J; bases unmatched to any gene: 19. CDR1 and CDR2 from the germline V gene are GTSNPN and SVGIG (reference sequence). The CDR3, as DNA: TGTGCCCATGACGGGACAGGGGGATTTCGTTCTAGGAATGAGCAGTTCTTC. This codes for CAHDGTGGFRSRNEQFF.

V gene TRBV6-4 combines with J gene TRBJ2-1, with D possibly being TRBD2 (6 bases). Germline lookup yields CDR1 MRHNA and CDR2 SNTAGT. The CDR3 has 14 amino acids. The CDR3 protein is CAYGRPGVYNEQFF. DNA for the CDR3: TGTGCATACGGCCGGCCGGGGGTATACAATGAGCAGTTCTTC.

CDR3 DNA: TGTGCCAGCAGTTCTGGGGCTAGCAATCAGCCCCAGCATTTT. Amino acid sequence: CASSSGASNQPQHF. The chain employs TRBV27 and TRBJ1-5; D is perhaps TRBD1 (5 bases). The CDR3 consists of 14 residues. Germline lookup yields CDR1 MNHEY and CDR2 SMNVEV (reference sequence). Trimming removed 4 bases from V and 0 bases from J, with 7 bases in between.

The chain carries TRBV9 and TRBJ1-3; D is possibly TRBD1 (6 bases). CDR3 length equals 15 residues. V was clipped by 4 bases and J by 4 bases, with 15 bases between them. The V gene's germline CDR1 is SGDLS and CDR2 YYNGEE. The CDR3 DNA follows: TGTGCCAGCAGCCCTGGGGGGGGGCCCGGAAACACCATATATTTT. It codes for CASSPGGGPGNTIYF.

CDR3 sequence reads: CASSASPGGLAYNEQFF. As DNA, the CDR3 is TGTGCCAGTAGTGCGTCTCCAGGGGGACTAGCCTACAATGAGCAGTTCTTC. The chain has TRBV19 and TRBJ2-1; TRBD2 might be the D (8 bases). The germline V gene encodes CDR1 LNHDA and CDR2 SQIVND (reference sequence). This CDR3 is 17 amino acids long. With 5 bases removed from V and 2 bases from J, the gap between germline ends came to 19 bases.

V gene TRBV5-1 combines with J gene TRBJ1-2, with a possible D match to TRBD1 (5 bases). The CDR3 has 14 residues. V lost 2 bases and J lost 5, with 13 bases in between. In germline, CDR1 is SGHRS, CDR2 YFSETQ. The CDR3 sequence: CASSFDRPGYGYTF. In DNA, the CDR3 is TGCGCCAGCAGCTTCGACCGACCAGGGTATGGCTACACCTTC.

The CDR3 spells CAIGIPGAMYSNQPQHF. The DNA of the CDR3 is TGTGCCATCGGTATTCCAGGGGCGATGTATAGCAATCAGCCCCAGCATTTT. The rearrangement uses TRBV9 and TRBJ1-5, with D possibly matching TRBD1 (6 bases). The V end was cut by 9 bases, the J end by 0 bases, with 22 bases between. CDR1 and CDR2 (germline): SGDLS, YYNGEE. The length of the CDR3 is 17 residues. The variable domain in full, completed from reference TRBV9 and TRBJ1-5, reads DSGVTQTPKHLITATGQRVTLRCSPRSGDLSVYWYQQSLDQGLQFLIQYYNGEERAKGNILERFSAQQFPDLHSELNLSSLELGDSALYFCAIGIPGAMYSNQPQHFGDGTRLSIL.

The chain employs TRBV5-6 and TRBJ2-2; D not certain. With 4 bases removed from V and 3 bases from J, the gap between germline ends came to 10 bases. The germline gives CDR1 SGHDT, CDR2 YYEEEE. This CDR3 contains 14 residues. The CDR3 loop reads CASSRLSYTGELFF. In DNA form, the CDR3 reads TGTGCCAGCAGCCGACTTAGTTACACCGGGGAGCTGTTTTTT.

The CDR3 loop reads CASSSLGTRPAGAFF. The CDR3 DNA follows: TGCGCCAGCAGCTCCCTAGGGACACGACCCGCAGGTGCTTTCTTT. The chain has TRBV5-1 and TRBJ1-1, with D perhaps TRBD1 (6 bases). This CDR3 has 15 residues. With 3 bases removed from V and 11 bases from J, the gap between germline ends came to 23 bases. The germline CDR1 and CDR2 sequences are SGHRS and YFSETQ.

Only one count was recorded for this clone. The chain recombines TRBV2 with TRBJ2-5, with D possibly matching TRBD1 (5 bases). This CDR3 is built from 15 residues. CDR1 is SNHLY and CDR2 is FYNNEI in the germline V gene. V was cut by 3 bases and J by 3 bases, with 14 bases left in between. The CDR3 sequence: CASSDGAEFEETQYF. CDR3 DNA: TGTGCCAGCAGTGATGGGGCCGAATTTGAAGAGACCCAGTACTTC.

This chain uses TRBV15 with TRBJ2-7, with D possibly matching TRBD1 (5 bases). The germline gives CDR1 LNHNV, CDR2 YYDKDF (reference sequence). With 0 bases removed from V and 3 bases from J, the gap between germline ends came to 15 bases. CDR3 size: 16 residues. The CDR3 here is CATSREATDQGYEQYF. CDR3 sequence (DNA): TGTGCCACCAGCAGAGAGGCCACGGACCAGGGCTACGAGCAGTACTTC.

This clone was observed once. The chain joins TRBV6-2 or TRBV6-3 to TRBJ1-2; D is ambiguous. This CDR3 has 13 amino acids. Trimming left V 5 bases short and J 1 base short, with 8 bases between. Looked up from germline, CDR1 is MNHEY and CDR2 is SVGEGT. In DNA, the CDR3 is TGTGCCAGCAGTCCGACGGGTAACTATGGCTACACCTTC. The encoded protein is CASSPTGNYGYTF.

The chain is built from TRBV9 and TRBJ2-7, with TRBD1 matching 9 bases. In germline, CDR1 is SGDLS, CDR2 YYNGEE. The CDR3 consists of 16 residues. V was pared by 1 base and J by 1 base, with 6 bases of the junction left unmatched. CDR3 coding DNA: TGTGCCAGCAGCGTAACGGACAGGGGAGGATCCTACGAGCAGTACTTC. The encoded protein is CASSVTDRGGSYEQYF.

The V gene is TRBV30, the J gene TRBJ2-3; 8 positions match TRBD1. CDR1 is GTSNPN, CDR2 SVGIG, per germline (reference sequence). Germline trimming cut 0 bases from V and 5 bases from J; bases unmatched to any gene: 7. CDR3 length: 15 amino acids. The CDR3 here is CAWSVLDRERDTQYF. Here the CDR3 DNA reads TGTGCCTGGAGTGTACTGGACAGGGAAAGAGATACGCAGTATTTT.

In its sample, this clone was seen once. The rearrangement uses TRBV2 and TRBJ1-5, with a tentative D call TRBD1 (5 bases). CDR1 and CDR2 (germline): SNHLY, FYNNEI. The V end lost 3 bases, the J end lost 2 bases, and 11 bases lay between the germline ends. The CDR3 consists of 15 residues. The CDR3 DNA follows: TGTGCCAGCAGTGAGCAGGGTGGAGGCAATCAGCCCCAGCATTTT. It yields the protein CASSEQGGGNQPQHF.

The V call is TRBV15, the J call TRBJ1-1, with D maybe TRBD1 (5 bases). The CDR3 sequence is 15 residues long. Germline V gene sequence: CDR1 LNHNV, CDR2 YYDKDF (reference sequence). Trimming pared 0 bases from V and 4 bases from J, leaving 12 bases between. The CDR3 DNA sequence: TGTGCCACCAGCAGAGATCGATCAGGGTCCACTGAAGCTTTCTTT. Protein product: CATSRDRSGSTEAFF.